The clone carrying this T cell receptor beta chain was seen a handful of times. Its antigen remains unknown. This CDR3 is 14 amino acids long. After removal of 6 bases from V and 1 base from J, the junction contained 7 bases not matched to a gene. CDR1 is SQVTM, CDR2 ANQGSEA, per germline. This record belongs to a study of regulatory T cells in long-lasting Graves disease. Study at large: To qualify as persistent, Graves' disease required over 5 years of antithyroid drugs with positive TSH receptor antibodies. Study conclusions and caveats: Clonotypes that were public and shared totalled roughly 3,000 in persistent patients versus roughly 1,000 in new patients.

Time point defined: persistent/refractory GD, antithyroid drugs over 5 years with positive TRAb. With RNA extracted from PBMCs as input, the TCR library was made. It was an endocrinology department in Xi'an, China, that provided the patients. Sequencing libraries for TCR beta were prepared with iRepertoire HTBI primers and Arm-PCR of CDR3 regions. As handled by the study authors: Samples collectively showed approximately 62 TRBV and more than 11 TRBJ segments. TCRdb processed the multiplex PCR reads anew with MiXCR; each CDR3 protein has one entry. The V and J calls here are based on TCRdb, not the publication. Among under 500,000 distinct CDR3 sequences, 20% were seen once, and the ten largest hold less than 25%.

This material consisted of peripheral blood mononuclear cells (PBMCs), taken when the disease was refractory, from a patient treated with antithyroid drugs. V gene TRBV29-1 combines with J gene TRBJ2-7; 9 bases are a match to TRBD1. The receptor's source is a female donor with Graves disease. CDR3 protein: CSVASTGGSYEQYF. CDR3 nucleotide sequence: TGCAGCGTGGCGTCGACAGGGGGTTCCTACGAGCAGTACTTC.